The clone carrying this T cell receptor beta chain appeared a single time. The sample originates from a study of blood T cell repertoires in COVID-19. Study summary: Nucleic acid was either cDNA or gDNA, and it came from T cells, B-cell-depleted T cells, or PBMCs.

Trimming took off 3 bases at V and 2 bases at J, with 15 bases between the two ends. CDR1 LGHDT and CDR2 YNNKEL come from the germline V gene (reference sequence). The CDR3 sequence is 16 residues long. Original methodology: Estimation of nucleated cell counts relied on the amplification of reference gene primers. This table comes from immunoSEQ multiplex PCR, and its TCRdb copy is limited to in-frame clones, with some not included. From that table come the V and J calls and clone size; the DNA was used to work out D and trimming. The data contain 120,000 to 150,000 clones, about 88% of them singletons.

The gene calls are TRBV3-1 (or the pseudogene TRBV3-2) and TRBJ2-3; possibly TRBD1 for D (5 bases). The source is a human donor with acute or convalescent COVID-19. The donor label of this sample is uncertain. Sequences were obtained from peripheral blood. This CDR3 is CASSHHRTLHTDTQYF. The CDR3 DNA follows: TGTGCCAGCAGCCACCACAGGACCTTACACACAGATACGCAGTATTTT.